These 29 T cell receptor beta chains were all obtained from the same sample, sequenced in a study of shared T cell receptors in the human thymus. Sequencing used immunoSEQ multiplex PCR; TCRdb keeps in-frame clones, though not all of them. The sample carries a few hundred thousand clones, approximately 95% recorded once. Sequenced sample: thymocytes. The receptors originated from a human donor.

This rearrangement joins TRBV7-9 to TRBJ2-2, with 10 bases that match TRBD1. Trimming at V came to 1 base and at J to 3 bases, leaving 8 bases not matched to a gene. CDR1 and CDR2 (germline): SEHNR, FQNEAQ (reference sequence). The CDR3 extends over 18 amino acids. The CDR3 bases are TGTGCCAGCAGCTTAGTGACAGGGGGCTTGGAGGACACCGGGGAGCTGTTTTTT. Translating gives CASSLVTGGLEDTGELFF.

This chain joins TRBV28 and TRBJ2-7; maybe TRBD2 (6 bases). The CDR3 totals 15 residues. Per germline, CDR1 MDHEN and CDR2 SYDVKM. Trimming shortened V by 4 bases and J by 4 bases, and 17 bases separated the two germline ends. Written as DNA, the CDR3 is TGTGCCAGCAGTTCCCCCCGCGGGGCGGGATACGAGCAGTACTTC. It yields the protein CASSSPRGAGYEQYF.

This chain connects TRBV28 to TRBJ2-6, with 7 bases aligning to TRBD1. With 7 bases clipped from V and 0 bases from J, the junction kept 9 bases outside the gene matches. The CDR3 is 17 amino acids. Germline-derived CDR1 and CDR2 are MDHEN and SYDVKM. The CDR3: CASTHRQGRSGANVLTF. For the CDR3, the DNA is TGTGCCAGCACCCACCGACAGGGCCGCTCTGGGGCCAACGTCCTGACTTTC.

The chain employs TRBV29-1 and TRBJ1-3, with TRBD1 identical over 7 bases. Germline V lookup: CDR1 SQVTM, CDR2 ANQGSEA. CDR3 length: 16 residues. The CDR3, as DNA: TGCACCCTCCCTAGGCCAGGGGGAAGCTCTGGAAACACCATATATTTT. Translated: CTLPRPGGSSGNTIYF.

The CDR3 coding sequence is TGTGCCAGTAGTATAGATCGGACCGGGAGGGTAGGTGCAGATACGCAGTATTTT. Translation gives CASSIDRTGRVGADTQYF. The J gene is TRBJ2-3, the V gene TRBV19; 8 nucleotides agree with TRBD2. Germline CDR1 and CDR2: LNHDA and SQIVND (reference sequence). The V gene end was trimmed by 0 bases and the J gene end by 4 bases; junction bases not matched to a gene: 12. The CDR3 loop spans 18 amino acids.

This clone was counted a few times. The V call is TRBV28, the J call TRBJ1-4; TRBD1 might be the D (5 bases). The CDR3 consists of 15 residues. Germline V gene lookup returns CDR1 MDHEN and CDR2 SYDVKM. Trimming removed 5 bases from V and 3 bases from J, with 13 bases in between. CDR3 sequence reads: CASSRSRAANEKLFF. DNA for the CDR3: TGTGCCAGCAGTCGCTCCAGGGCAGCTAATGAAAAACTGTTTTTT.

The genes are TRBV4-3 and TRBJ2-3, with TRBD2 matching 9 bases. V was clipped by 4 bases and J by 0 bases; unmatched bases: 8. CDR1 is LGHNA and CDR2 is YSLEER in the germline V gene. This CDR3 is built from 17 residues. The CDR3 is CASSPSLAGTSTDTQYF. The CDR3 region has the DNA TGCGCCAGCAGCCCCAGCCTAGCGGGAACTAGCACAGATACGCAGTATTTT.

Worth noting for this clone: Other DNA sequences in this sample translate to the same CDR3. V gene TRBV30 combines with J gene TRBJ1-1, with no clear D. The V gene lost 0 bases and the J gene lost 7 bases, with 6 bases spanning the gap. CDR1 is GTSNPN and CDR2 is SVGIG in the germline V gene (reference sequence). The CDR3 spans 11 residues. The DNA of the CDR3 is TGTGCCTGGAGTGTGGGAGGTGAAGCTTTCTTT. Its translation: CAWSVGGEAFF.

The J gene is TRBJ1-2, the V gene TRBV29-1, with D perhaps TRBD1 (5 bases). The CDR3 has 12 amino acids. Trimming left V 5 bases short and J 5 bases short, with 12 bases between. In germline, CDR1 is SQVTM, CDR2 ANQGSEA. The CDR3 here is CSVCGGGYGYTF. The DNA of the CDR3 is TGCAGCGTTTGTGGTGGGGGTTATGGCTACACCTTC.

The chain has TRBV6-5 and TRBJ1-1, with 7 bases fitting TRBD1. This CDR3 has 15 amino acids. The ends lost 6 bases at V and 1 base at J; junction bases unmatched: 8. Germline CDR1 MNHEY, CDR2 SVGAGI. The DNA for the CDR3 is TGTGCCAGCAGCACCCGTGGGACAGAGAACACTGAAGCTTTCTTT. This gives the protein CASSTRGTENTEAFF.

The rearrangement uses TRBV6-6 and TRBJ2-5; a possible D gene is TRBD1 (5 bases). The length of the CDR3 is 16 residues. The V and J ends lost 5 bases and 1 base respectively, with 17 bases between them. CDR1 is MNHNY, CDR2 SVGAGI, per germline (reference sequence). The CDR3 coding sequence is TGTGCCAGCAGTGCCGATTGGGGCGAGTTCCAAGAGACCCAGTACTTC. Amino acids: CASSADWGEFQETQYF.

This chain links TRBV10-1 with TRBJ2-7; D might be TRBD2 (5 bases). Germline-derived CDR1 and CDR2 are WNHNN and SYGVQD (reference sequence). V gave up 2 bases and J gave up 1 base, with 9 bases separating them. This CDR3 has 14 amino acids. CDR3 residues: CASSEIRGSYEQYF. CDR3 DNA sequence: TGCGCCAGCAGTGAGATCCGGGGATCCTACGAGCAGTACTTC.

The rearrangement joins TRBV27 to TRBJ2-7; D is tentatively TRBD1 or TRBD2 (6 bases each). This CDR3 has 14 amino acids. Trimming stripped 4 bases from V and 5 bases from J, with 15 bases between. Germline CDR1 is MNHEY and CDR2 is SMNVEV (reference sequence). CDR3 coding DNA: TGTGCCAGCAGTTACAGGGACTTAATTAACGAGCAGTACTTC. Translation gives CASSYRDLINEQYF.

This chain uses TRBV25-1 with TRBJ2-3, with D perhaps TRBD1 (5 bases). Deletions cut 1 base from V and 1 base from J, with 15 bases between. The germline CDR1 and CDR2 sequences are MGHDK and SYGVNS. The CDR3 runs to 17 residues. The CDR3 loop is CASSESPLTARTDTQYF. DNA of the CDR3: TGTGCCAGCAGTGAATCCCCTCTGACAGCCCGCACAGATACGCAGTATTTT. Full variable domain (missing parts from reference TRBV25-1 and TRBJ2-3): EADIYQTPRYLVIGTGKKITLECSQTMGHDKMYWYQQDPGMELHLIHYSYGVNSTEKGDLSSESTVSRIRTEHFPLTLESARPSHTSQYLCASSESPLTARTDTQYFGPGTRLTVL.

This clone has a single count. CDR3 coding DNA: TGTGCCAGCAGTCTCGGACGCAATCAGCCCCAGCATTTT. Translating gives CASSLGRNQPQHF. The chain has TRBV27 and TRBJ1-5; D is unresolved. CDR1 and CDR2 from the germline V gene are MNHEY and SMNVEV (reference sequence). The V gene lost 5 bases and the J gene lost 2 bases, with 7 bases spanning the gap. This CDR3 has 13 residues.

The CDR3 is CASAYGTGPLRSPGNTIYF. As DNA, the CDR3 is TGTGCCAGCGCTTACGGGACAGGTCCCTTGAGGTCACCTGGAAACACCATATATTTT. This chain links TRBV28 with TRBJ1-3; 8 bases map to TRBD1. CDR3 length equals 19 residues. Trimming removed 8 bases from V and 2 bases from J; junction bases left unmatched: 20. From germline, CDR1 is MDHEN and CDR2 SYDVKM.

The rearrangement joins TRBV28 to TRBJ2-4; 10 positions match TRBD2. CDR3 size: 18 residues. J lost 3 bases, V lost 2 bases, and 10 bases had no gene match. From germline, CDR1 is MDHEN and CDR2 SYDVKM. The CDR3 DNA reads TGTGCCAGCAGTTTACCCCCCGGGACTAGCGTCGACAAAAACATTCAGTACTTC. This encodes CASSLPPGTSVDKNIQYF.

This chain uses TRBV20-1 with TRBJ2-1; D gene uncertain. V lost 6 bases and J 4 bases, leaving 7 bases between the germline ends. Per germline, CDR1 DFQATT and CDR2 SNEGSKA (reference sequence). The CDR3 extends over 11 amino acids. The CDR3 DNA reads TGCAGTGCCCCTACGTACAATGAGCAGTTCTTC. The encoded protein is CSAPTYNEQFF.

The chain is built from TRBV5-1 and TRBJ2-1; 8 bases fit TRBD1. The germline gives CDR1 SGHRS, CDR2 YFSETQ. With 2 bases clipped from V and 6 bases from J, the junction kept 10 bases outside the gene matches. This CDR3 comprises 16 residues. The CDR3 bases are TGCGCCAGCAGCTTCCCGGACAGGGTAAGACCCAATGAGCAGTTCTTC. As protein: CASSFPDRVRPNEQFF.

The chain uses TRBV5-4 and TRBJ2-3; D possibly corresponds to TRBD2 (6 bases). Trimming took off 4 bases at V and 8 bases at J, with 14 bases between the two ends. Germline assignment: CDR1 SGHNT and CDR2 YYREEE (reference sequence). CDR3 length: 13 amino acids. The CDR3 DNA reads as TGTGCCAGCAGCCGCGGGAAGGATAGTACGCAGTATTTT. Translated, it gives CASSRGKDSTQYF.

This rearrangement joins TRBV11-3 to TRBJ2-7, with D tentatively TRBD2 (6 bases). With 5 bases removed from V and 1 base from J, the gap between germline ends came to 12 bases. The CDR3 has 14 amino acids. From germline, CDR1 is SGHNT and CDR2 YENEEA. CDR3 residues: CASSPRGESYEQYF. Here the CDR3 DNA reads TGTGCCAGCAGCCCCCGCGGGGAATCCTACGAGCAGTACTTC.

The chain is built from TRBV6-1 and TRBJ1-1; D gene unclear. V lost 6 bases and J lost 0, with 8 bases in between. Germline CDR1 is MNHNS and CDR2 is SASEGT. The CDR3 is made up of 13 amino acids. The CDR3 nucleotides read TGTGCCAGCAGCCTCCTGATGAACACTGAAGCTTTCTTT. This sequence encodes CASSLLMNTEAFF.

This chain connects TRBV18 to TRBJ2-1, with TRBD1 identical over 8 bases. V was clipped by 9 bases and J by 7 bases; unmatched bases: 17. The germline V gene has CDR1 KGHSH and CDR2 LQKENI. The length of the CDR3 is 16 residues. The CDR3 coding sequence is TGTGCCAGGCTAATTTGGGTAGGACAGGGTAGGAATGAGCAGTTCTTC. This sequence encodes CARLIWVGQGRNEQFF. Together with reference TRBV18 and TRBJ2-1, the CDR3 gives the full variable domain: NAGVMQNPRHLVRRRGQEARLRCSPMKGHSHVYWYRQLPEEGLKFMVYLQKENIIDESGMPKERFSAEFPKEGPSILRIQQVVRGDSAAYFCARLIWVGQGRNEQFFGPGTRLTVL.

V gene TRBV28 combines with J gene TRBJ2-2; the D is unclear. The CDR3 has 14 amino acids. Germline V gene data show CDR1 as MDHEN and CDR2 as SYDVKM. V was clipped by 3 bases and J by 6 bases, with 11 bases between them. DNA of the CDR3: TGTGCCAGCAGTTTGAGCGACGACGCCGGGGAGCTGTTTTTT. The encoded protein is CASSLSDDAGELFF.

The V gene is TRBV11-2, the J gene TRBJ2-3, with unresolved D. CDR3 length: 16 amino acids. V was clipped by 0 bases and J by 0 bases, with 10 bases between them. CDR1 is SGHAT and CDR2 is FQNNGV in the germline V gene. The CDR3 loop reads CASSLDIPASTDTQYF. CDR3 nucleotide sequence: TGTGCCAGCAGCTTAGATATTCCTGCTAGCACAGATACGCAGTATTTT.

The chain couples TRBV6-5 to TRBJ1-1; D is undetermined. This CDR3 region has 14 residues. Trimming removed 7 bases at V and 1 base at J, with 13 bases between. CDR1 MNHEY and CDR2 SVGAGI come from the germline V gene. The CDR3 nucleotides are TGTGCCAGCATTCGGTCGATCGGGAACACTGAAGCTTTCTTT. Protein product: CASIRSIGNTEAFF.

CDR3 sequence (DNA): TGTGCCATCCGCAGGGGGGCTGGAAACACCATATATTTT. Encoded protein: CAIRRGAGNTIYF. V is TRBV10-3 and J is TRBJ1-3; TRBD1 aligns across 7 bases. The CDR3 covers 13 residues. Germline trimming cut 8 bases from V and 2 bases from J; bases unmatched to any gene: 3. Germline loops: CDR1 ENHRY, CDR2 SYGVKD.

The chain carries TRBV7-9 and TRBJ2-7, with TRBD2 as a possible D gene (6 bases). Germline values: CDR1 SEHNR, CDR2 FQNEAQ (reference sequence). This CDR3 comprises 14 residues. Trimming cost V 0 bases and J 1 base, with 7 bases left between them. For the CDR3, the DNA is TGTGCCAGCAGCTTAGCGCGGGAATCCTACGAGCAGTACTTC. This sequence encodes CASSLARESYEQYF. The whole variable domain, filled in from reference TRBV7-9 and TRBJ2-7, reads DTGVSQNPRHKITKRGQNVTFRCDPISEHNRLYWYRQTLGQGPEFLTYFQNEAQLEKSRLLSDRFSAERPKGSFSTLEIQRTEQGDSAMYLCASSLARESYEQYFGPGTRLTVT.

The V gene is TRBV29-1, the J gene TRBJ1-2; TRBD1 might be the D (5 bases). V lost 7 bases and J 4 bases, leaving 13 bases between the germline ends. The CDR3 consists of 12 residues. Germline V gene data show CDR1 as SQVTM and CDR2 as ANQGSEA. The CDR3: CSAQDTSYGYTF. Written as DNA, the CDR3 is TGCAGCGCCCAGGACACCTCCTATGGCTACACCTTC. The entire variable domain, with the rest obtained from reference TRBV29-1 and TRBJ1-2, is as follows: SAVISQKPSRDICQRGTSLTIQCQVDSQVTMMFWYRQQPGQSLTLIATANQGSEATYESGFVIDKFPISRPNLTFSTLTVSNMSPEDSSIYLCSAQDTSYGYTFGSGTRLTVV.